What follows describes a single TCR beta chain. This sample was taken from a study of T cell changes during pregnancy in multiple sclerosis. The CDR3 loop spans 17 amino acids. Germline CDR1 is SGHRS and CDR2 is YFSETQ. Losses at the gene ends were 0 bases for V and 3 bases for J; bases not matched to a gene: 10. Generated by immunoSEQ multiplex PCR, the TCRdb table keeps only in-frame clones and is missing some. The sample yields approximately 40,000 clones, around 90% seen once. The receptor was isolated from a female donor in good health, enrolled as a control in a pregnancy study. The input for sequencing was CD4+ T cells from peripheral blood mononuclear cells, taken after pregnancy. This rearrangement joins TRBV5-1 to TRBJ2-3; TRBD2 matches at 7 bases. The CDR3 spells CASSLGWRGGETDTQYF. CDR3 DNA: TGCGCCAGCAGCTTGGGGTGGCGCGGGGGAGAGACAGATACGCAGTATTTT.